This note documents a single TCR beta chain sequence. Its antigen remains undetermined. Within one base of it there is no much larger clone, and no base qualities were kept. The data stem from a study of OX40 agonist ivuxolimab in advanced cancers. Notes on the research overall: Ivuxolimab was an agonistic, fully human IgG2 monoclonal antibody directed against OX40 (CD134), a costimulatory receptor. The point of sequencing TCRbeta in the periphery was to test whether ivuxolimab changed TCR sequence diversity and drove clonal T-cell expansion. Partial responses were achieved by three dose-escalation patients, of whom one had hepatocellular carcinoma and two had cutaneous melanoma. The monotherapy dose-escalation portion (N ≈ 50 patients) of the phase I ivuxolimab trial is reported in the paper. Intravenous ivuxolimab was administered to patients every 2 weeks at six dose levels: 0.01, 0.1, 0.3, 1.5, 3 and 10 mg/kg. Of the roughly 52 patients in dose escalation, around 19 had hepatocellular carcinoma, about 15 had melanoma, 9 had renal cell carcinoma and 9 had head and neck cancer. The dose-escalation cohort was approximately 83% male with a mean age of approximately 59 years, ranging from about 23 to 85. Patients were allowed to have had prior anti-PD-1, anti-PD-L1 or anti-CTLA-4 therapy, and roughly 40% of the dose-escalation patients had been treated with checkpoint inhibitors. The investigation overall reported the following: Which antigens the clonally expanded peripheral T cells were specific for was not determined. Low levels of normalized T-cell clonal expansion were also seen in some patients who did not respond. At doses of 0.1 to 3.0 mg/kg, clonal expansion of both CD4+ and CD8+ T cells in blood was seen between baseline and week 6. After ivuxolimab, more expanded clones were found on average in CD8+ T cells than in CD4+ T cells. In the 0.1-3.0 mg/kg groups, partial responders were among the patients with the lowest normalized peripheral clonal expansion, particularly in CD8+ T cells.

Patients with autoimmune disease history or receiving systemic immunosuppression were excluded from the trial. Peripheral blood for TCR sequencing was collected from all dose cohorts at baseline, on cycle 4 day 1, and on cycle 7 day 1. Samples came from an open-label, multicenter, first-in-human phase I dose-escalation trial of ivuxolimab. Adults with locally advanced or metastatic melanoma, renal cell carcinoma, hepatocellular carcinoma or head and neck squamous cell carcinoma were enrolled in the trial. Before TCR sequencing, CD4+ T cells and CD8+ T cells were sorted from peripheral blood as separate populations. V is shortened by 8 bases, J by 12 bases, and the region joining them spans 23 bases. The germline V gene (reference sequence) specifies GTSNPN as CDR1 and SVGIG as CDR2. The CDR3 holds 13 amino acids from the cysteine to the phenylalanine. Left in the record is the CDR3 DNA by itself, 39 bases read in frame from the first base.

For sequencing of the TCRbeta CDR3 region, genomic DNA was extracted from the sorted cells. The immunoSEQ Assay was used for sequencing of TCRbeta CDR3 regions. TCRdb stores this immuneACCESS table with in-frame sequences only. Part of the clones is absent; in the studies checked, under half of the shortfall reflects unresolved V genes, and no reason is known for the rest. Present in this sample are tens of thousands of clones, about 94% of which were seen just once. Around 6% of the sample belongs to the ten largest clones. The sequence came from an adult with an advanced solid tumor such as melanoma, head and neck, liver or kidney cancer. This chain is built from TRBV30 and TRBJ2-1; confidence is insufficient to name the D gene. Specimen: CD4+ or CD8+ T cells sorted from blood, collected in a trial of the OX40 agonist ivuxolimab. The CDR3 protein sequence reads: CAQQASSVFGQFF. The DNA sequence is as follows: TGTGCCCAACAAGCGTCCTCAGTTTTCGGGCAGTTCTTC.